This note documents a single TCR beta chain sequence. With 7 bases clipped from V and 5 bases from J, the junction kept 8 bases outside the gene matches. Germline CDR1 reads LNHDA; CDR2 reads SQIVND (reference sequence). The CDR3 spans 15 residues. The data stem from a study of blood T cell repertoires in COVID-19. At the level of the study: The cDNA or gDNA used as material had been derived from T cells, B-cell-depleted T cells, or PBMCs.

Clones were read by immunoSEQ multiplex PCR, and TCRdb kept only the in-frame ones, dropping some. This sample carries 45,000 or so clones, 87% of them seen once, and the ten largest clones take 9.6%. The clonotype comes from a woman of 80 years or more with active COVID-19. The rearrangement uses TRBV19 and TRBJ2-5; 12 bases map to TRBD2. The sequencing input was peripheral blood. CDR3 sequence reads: CASMKLAGGYETQYF. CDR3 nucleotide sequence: TGTGCCAGTATGAAACTAGCGGGGGGTTACGAGACCCAGTACTTC.